These 20 T cell receptor beta chains came from one sample sequenced in a study of T cell changes during pregnancy in multiple sclerosis (dated by TCRdb to between 2018 and 2021). Receptor libraries were prepared by the immunoSEQ multiplex PCR assay. The clones in this table, taken by TCRdb from immuneACCESS, are in-frame only. Not every clone is retained; where verified, under half of the shortfall comes from an unresolved V gene, and the cause of the rest is unknown. Present in this sample are about 100,000 clones, around 92% of which were seen just once. The ten largest account for 3% to 3.5% of the sample. Material: peripheral blood, obtained in the second trimester of pregnancy. These receptors all stem from a female donor with multiple sclerosis, enrolled in a pregnancy study.

The count of this clone is one. This sequence joins TRBV2 and TRBJ2-5; 14 nucleotides line up with TRBD2. Trimming removed 5 bases from V and 4 bases from J; junction bases left unmatched: 6. Germline CDR1 and CDR2: SNHLY and FYNNEI. The CDR3 contains 16 residues. The CDR3, as DNA: TGTGCCAGCAGTCAGACTAGCGGGAGGGCTATAGAGACCCAGTACTTC. It yields the protein CASSQTSGRAIETQYF.

This CDR3 reads CASSLSPGYQETQYF. The CDR3 region has the DNA TGTGCCAGCAGTTTGAGCCCAGGGTACCAAGAGACCCAGTACTTC. This chain joins TRBV28 and TRBJ2-5; possible D gene TRBD1, 5 bases. This CDR3 region has 15 residues. Trimming removed 3 bases from V and 0 bases from J, with 11 bases in between. From germline, CDR1 is MDHEN and CDR2 SYDVKM. Complete variable domain (other parts from reference TRBV28 and TRBJ2-5): DVKVTQSSRYLVKRTGEKVFLECVQDMDHENMFWYRQDPGLGLRLIYFSYDVKMKEKGDIPEGYSVSREKKERFSLILESASTNQTSMYLCASSLSPGYQETQYFGPGTRLLVL.

The V gene is TRBV5-1, the J gene TRBJ2-1, with D unclear. This CDR3 comprises 13 residues. The ends were cut back, 4 bases at V and 6 bases at J, with 11 bases in the middle. Germline V gene lookup returns CDR1 SGHRS and CDR2 YFSETQ. CDR3 residues: CASSGNSLNEQFF. CDR3 in DNA: TGCGCCAGCAGCGGAAATAGCCTCAATGAGCAGTTCTTC.

This clone came up once. CDR3 sequence: CASSSTGILTNEKLFF. The CDR3 DNA reads TGCGCCAGCAGCTCTACAGGGATTCTAACTAATGAAAAACTGTTTTTT. The chain uses TRBV5-1 and TRBJ1-4, with D perhaps matching TRBD1 (6 bases). The V gene's germline CDR1 is SGHRS and CDR2 YFSETQ. This CDR3 comprises 16 residues. Trimming left V 3 bases short and J 1 base short, with 13 bases between.

The chain employs TRBV28 and TRBJ1-5; the match to TRBD1 covers 7 bases. The germline gives CDR1 MDHEN, CDR2 SYDVKM. Trimming took 6 bases from V and 2 from J; bases not matched to a gene: 7. The CDR3 sequence is 15 residues long. CDR3 sequence: CASSKTGQGNQPQHF. The CDR3 DNA sequence: TGTGCCAGCAGCAAGACCGGACAGGGCAATCAGCCCCAGCATTTT.

This clone came up once. The chain joins TRBV5-5 to TRBJ2-5; TRBD2 matches at 11 bases. The CDR3 sequence is 16 residues long. V shed 5 bases, J shed 0 bases, and the junction held 6 bases outside the gene matches. Germline CDR1 and CDR2: SGHKS and YYEKEE (reference sequence). The CDR3 loop is CASSLRLAGYQETQYF. The CDR3 region has the DNA TGTGCCAGCAGTCTACGACTAGCGGGGTACCAAGAGACCCAGTACTTC. Complete variable domain (other parts from reference TRBV5-5 and TRBJ2-5): DAGVTQSPTHLIKTRGQQVTLRCSPISGHKSVSWYQQVLGQGPQFIFQYYEKEERGRGNFPDRFSARQFPNYSSELNVNALLLGDSALYLCASSLRLAGYQETQYFGPGTRLLVL.

V and J are TRBV7-2 and TRBJ2-1; TRBD1 aligns across 8 bases. The CDR3 covers 14 residues. Unmatched junction bases numbered 3, after V lost 2 bases and J lost 6 bases. Germline V gene lookup returns CDR1 SGHTA and CDR2 FQGNSA. The CDR3 nucleotides read TGTGCCAGCAGCTTACAGGGGGCGCTCAATGAGCAGTTCTTC. Its translation: CASSLQGALNEQFF. Full variable domain (outside the CDR3, taken from reference TRBV7-2 and TRBJ2-1): GAGVSQSPSNKVTEKGKDVELRCDPISGHTALYWYRQSLGQGLEFLIYFQGNSAPDKSGLPSDRFSAERTGGSVSTLTIQRTQQEDSAVYLCASSLQGALNEQFFGPGTRLTVL.

This clone is a singleton in its sample. The rearrangement links TRBV13 to TRBJ1-2, with D possibly TRBD1 on 5 matching bases. Trimming removed 0 bases from V and 7 bases from J, with 15 bases in between. The length of the CDR3 is 15 residues. Per the germline V gene, CDR1 is PRHDT and CDR2 is FYEKMQ (reference sequence). Here the CDR3 DNA reads TGTGCCAGCAGCTTAGGCCGGGCAGGGTGGGGTGGCTACACCTTC. This sequence encodes CASSLGRAGWGGYTF.

This chain joins TRBV7-6 and TRBJ2-3; 9 bases match TRBD2. Germline CDR1 reads SGHVS; CDR2 reads FNYEAQ. The junction had 3 bases not matched to a gene; V was cut back by 4 bases and J by 1 base. The CDR3 runs 15 residues. Written as DNA, the CDR3 is TGTGCCAGCAGCTATCTAGCGGGACGCACAGATACGCAGTATTTT. This gives the protein CASSYLAGRTDTQYF.

V gene TRBV7-9 combines with J gene TRBJ2-7, with TRBD1 as a possible D gene (5 bases). The germline CDR1 and CDR2 sequences are SEHNR and FQNEAQ (reference sequence). The ends were cut back, 0 bases at V and 3 bases at J, with 9 bases in the middle. The CDR3 spans 14 residues. The DNA of the CDR3 is TGTGCCAGCAGCTTAGCAGGGGTGGACTACGAGCAGTACTTC. This codes for CASSLAGVDYEQYF.

The sample holds a few counts of this clone. The chain recombines TRBV7-2 with TRBJ1-5; D possibly corresponds to TRBD1 (6 bases). The CDR3 runs to 14 residues. Between the trimmed V and J ends, which lost 5 bases and 2 bases, there was a span of 10 bases. From germline, CDR1 is SGHTA and CDR2 FQGNSA. CDR3 protein: CASSPSGGNQPQHF. The CDR3 DNA is TGTGCCAGCAGCCCATCAGGGGGCAATCAGCCCCAGCATTTT.

V usage is TRBV7-9 and J usage is TRBJ2-3; 9 positions match TRBD1. Germline V gene data show CDR1 as SEHNR and CDR2 as FQNEAQ (reference sequence). CDR3 size: 16 residues. After removal of 0 bases from V and 4 bases from J, the junction contained 5 bases not matched to a gene. CDR3 region: CASSLATGGRADTQYF. In DNA, the CDR3 is TGTGCCAGCAGCTTAGCTACAGGGGGCCGAGCAGATACGCAGTATTTT.

V usage is TRBV7-2 and J usage is TRBJ2-1; TRBD1 is a possible D gene (5 bases). Deletions cut 4 bases from V and 10 bases from J, with 14 bases between. From germline, CDR1 is SGHTA and CDR2 FQGNSA. The CDR3 spans 13 residues. In DNA form, the CDR3 reads TGTGCCAGCAGCTCCCTCCTGACAGTGGAGCAGTTCTTC. It translates to CASSSLLTVEQFF.

The gene calls are TRBV5-1 and TRBJ1-4, with TRBD1 matching 11 bases. CDR3 length: 15 amino acids. The germline V gene encodes CDR1 SGHRS and CDR2 YFSETQ. Trimming took 0 bases from V and 13 from J; bases not matched to a gene: 8. The CDR3 coding sequence is TGCGCCAGCAGCTTGGACGGACAGGGGGCTCTACGACTGTTTTTT. Amino acid sequence: CASSLDGQGALRLFF. Full variable domain (remainder filled in from reference TRBV5-1 and TRBJ1-4): KAGVTQTPRYLIKTRGQQVTLSCSPISGHRSVSWYQQTPGQGLQFLFEYFSETQRNKGNFPGRFSGRQFSNSRSEMNVSTLELGDSALYLCASSLDGQGALRLFFGSGTQLSVL.

The V and J genes are TRBV2 and TRBJ2-1; a weak D match, TRBD2 (6 bases). Trimming removed 8 bases from V and 15 bases from J, with 23 bases in between. The CDR3 is 13 amino acids. Germline-derived CDR1 and CDR2 are SNHLY and FYNNEI. CDR3 loop: CASYRDWGRDAFF. CDR3 coding DNA: TGTGCCAGCTACCGGGACTGGGGTCGGGACGCGTTCTTC.

This clone was seen just once. The CDR3 protein is CASSITRVDEQFF. The CDR3 nucleotides are TGTGCCAGCAGCATTACTAGAGTCGATGAGCAGTTCTTC. The V gene is TRBV11-2, the J gene TRBJ2-1; the D gene is possibly TRBD2 (5 bases). Deletions cut 5 bases from V and 8 bases from J, with 13 bases between. The germline CDR1 and CDR2 sequences are SGHAT and FQNNGV. The CDR3 totals 13 residues.

V gene TRBV11-2 combines with J gene TRBJ2-5, with D perhaps matching TRBD2 (6 bases). V lost 2 bases and J 4 bases, leaving 14 bases between the germline ends. Germline V CDR1 and CDR2: SGHAT, FQNNGV. This CDR3 region has 15 residues. CDR3 in amino acids: CASSLTGGLIETQYF. Here the CDR3 DNA reads TGTGCCAGCAGCTTAACAGGAGGGCTAATAGAGACCCAGTACTTC.

This clone was counted between two and nine times. This chain links TRBV6-6 with TRBJ2-7; 9 nucleotides agree with TRBD2. The CDR3 has 14 residues. Per the germline V gene, CDR1 is MNHNY and CDR2 is SVGAGI (reference sequence). Trimming at V came to 5 bases and at J to 2 bases, leaving 4 bases not matched to a gene. The CDR3 bases are TGTGCCAGCAGTCTAGCGGGAAGAACCTACGAGCAGTACTTC. Protein product: CASSLAGRTYEQYF.

CDR3 bases: TGTGCCAGCAGTCCAGGGGTGGGCGAGCAGTACTTC. Amino acids: CASSPGVGEQYF. This sequence joins TRBV6-6 and TRBJ2-7; the D gene is possibly TRBD1 (6 bases). The CDR3 sequence is 12 residues long. The V and J ends lost 5 bases and 6 bases respectively, with 11 bases between them. The germline CDR1 and CDR2 sequences are MNHNY and SVGAGI (reference sequence).

A single count supports this clone. The chain is built from TRBV11-3 and TRBJ2-2, with D possibly TRBD2 on 6 matching bases. V lost 3 bases and J 6 bases, leaving 8 bases between the germline ends. The CDR3 contains 13 residues. Germline V gives CDR1 SGHNT, CDR2 YENEEA. The CDR3 spells CASSFERAGELFF. In DNA form, the CDR3 reads TGTGCCAGCAGCTTTGAGCGGGCCGGGGAGCTGTTTTTT. The whole variable domain, remainder taken from reference TRBV11-3 and TRBJ2-2, is EAGVVQSPRYKIIEKKQPVAFWCNPISGHNTLYWYLQNLGQGPELLIRYENEEAVDDSQLPKDRFSAERLKGVDSTLKIQPAELGDSAVYLCASSFERAGELFFGEGSRLTVL.